A selection of T cell receptor beta chains follows, all from one sample in a study of T cells after yellow fever vaccination. TCRdb re-called the 5' RACE reads with MiXCR, one entry per CDR3 protein. The table lists more than 25,000 distinct CDR3 sequences, 5% to 7% of them singletons. This sample comprised PBMCs, either bulk or a sorted T-cell subset (CD4+, CD8+, memory, or dextramer-sorted; not recorded which), obtained 15 days after the yellow fever booster vaccination. These receptors came from a man between 25 and 39 years old who received the YFV17D yellow fever vaccine. Each CDR3 is given with its conserved first and last residue. D genes are given only for firm matches. Clone size is given for some rows only: seen once, a few or many times, or a class if the clone is expanded.

d_call: .; v_call: TRBV6-1; j_call: TRBJ2-7; clone_size: many; cdr3_aa: CASSEGGVPYEQYF; cdr3_nt: TGTGCCAGCAGTGAAGGGGGAGTCCCCTACGAGCAGTACTTC
d_call: .; v_call: TRBV30; j_call: TRBJ1-5; clone_size: many; cdr3_aa: CAWSPQGPQPQHF; cdr3_nt: TGTGCCTGGAGTCCCCAGGGGCCTCAGCCCCAGCATTTT
d_call: TRBD1; v_call: TRBV20-1; j_call: TRBJ2-3; clone_size: medium-sized; cdr3_aa: CSASGTGGSDTQYF; cdr3_nt: TGCAGTGCTTCCGGGACAGGGGGTTCAGATACGCAGTATTTT
d_call: .; v_call: TRBV12-3/TRBV12-4; j_call: TRBJ1-6; clone_size: many; cdr3_aa: CASSRQGGASPLHF; cdr3_nt: TGTGCCAGCAGCCGCCAAGGGGGGGCCTCACCCCTCCACTTT
d_call: .; v_call: TRBV7-2; j_call: TRBJ2-1; clone_size: many; cdr3_aa: CASSLAGGDYNEQFF; cdr3_nt: TGTGCCAGCAGCTTAGCGGGTGGGGATTACAATGAGCAGTTCTTC
d_call: TRBD2; v_call: TRBV5-4; j_call: TRBJ2-5; clone_size: few; cdr3_aa: CASSFGTSGGETQYF; cdr3_nt: TGTGCCAGCAGCTTCGGGACTAGCGGGGGGGAGACCCAGTACTTC
d_call: TRBD1; v_call: TRBV5-6; j_call: TRBJ2-2; clone_size: many; cdr3_aa: CASSSLGTGRRTGELFF; cdr3_nt: TGTGCCAGCAGCTCTCTTGGGACAGGGCGGAGGACCGGGGAGCTGTTTTTT
d_call: TRBD2; v_call: TRBV4-3; j_call: TRBJ2-3; clone_size: many; cdr3_aa: CASSQAPLAGVTDTQYF; cdr3_nt: TGCGCCAGCAGCCAAGCCCCACTAGCGGGAGTTACAGATACGCAGTATTTT
d_call: .; v_call: TRBV20-1; j_call: TRBJ2-1; clone_size: few; cdr3_aa: CSARAFVGVNEQFF; cdr3_nt: TGCAGTGCTAGGGCCTTCGTGGGGGTCAATGAGCAGTTCTTC
d_call: .; v_call: TRBV12-3/TRBV12-4; j_call: TRBJ2-3; clone_size: many; cdr3_aa: CASSFGGISGDTQYF; cdr3_nt: TGTGCCAGCAGTTTTGGCGGGATCAGTGGAGATACGCAGTATTTT
d_call: .; v_call: TRBV12-3/TRBV12-4; j_call: TRBJ1-5; clone_size: many; cdr3_aa: CASSLSTGNQPQHF; cdr3_nt: TGTGCCAGCAGTTTAAGTACAGGCAATCAGCCCCAGCATTTT
d_call: TRBD1; v_call: TRBV4-3; j_call: TRBJ2-2; clone_size: many; cdr3_aa: CASSPGTGEVRELFF; cdr3_nt: TGCGCCAGCAGTCCCGGGACAGGGGAAGTGCGGGAGCTGTTTTTT
d_call: .; v_call: TRBV7-2; j_call: TRBJ2-6; clone_size: many; cdr3_aa: CASSLSTTGANVLTF; cdr3_nt: TGTGCCAGCAGCTTATCGACCACTGGGGCCAACGTCCTGACTTTC
d_call: TRBD1; v_call: TRBV2; j_call: TRBJ1-2; clone_size: many; cdr3_aa: CASSVLGTGNYGYTF; cdr3_nt: TGTGCCAGCAGTGTTTTGGGGACAGGCAACTATGGCTACACCTTC
d_call: .; v_call: TRBV27; j_call: TRBJ1-1; clone_size: many; cdr3_aa: CASSVLRNTEAFF; cdr3_nt: TGTGCCAGCAGTGTGCTTCGGAACACTGAAGCTTTCTTT
d_call: .; v_call: TRBV5-1; j_call: TRBJ2-7; clone_size: many; cdr3_aa: CASSSDYHYEQYF; cdr3_nt: TGCGCCAGCAGCTCCGACTATCACTACGAGCAGTACTTC
d_call: .; v_call: TRBV19; j_call: TRBJ1-5; clone_size: few; cdr3_aa: CASTPPGGSDQPQHF; cdr3_nt: TGTGCCAGTACCCCCCCTGGGGGCAGCGATCAGCCCCAGCATTTT
d_call: .; v_call: TRBV5-1; j_call: TRBJ2-3; clone_size: many; cdr3_aa: CASSLGGTDTQYF; cdr3_nt: TGCGCCAGCAGCTTGGGCGGGACAGATACGCAGTATTTT
d_call: TRBD1; v_call: TRBV5-1; j_call: TRBJ2-7; clone_size: many; cdr3_aa: CASSGRDRVQQYF; cdr3_nt: TGCGCCAGCAGCGGCCGGGACAGGGTTCAGCAGTACTTC
d_call: .; v_call: TRBV9; j_call: TRBJ2-1; clone_size: many; cdr3_aa: CASSVTVRDNEQFF; cdr3_nt: TGTGCCAGCAGCGTGACAGTTCGGGACAATGAGCAGTTCTTC
d_call: .; v_call: TRBV20-1; j_call: TRBJ2-1; clone_size: .; cdr3_aa: CSARSGSTDDEQFF; cdr3_nt: TGCAGTGCTAGGTCGGGGAGCACCGACGATGAGCAGTTCTTC
d_call: TRBD2; v_call: TRBV10-2; j_call: TRBJ2-1; clone_size: many; cdr3_aa: CASTEIAGEIVEQFF; cdr3_nt: TGCGCCAGTACAGAAATAGCGGGAGAGATTGTTGAGCAGTTCTTC
d_call: .; v_call: TRBV29-1; j_call: TRBJ2-3; clone_size: many; cdr3_aa: CSVDLASKGTDTQYF; cdr3_nt: TGCAGCGTTGATTTGGCATCCAAGGGGACAGATACGCAGTATTTT
d_call: .; v_call: TRBV9; j_call: TRBJ2-3; clone_size: many; cdr3_aa: CASSVGGRASTDTQYF; cdr3_nt: TGTGCCAGCAGCGTAGGTGGCAGGGCTAGCACAGATACGCAGTATTTT
d_call: .; v_call: TRBV4-1; j_call: TRBJ2-7; clone_size: many; cdr3_aa: CASSQALGGPDEQYF; cdr3_nt: TGCGCCAGCAGCCAAGCCCTCGGCGGGCCGGACGAGCAGTACTTC
d_call: .; v_call: TRBV6-4; j_call: TRBJ2-1; clone_size: many; cdr3_aa: CASSDRDEQFF; cdr3_nt: TGTGCCAGCAGTGACCGGGATGAGCAGTTCTTC
d_call: TRBD1; v_call: TRBV7-9; j_call: TRBJ2-5; clone_size: many; cdr3_aa: CASSVNRDRKETQYF; cdr3_nt: TGTGCCAGCAGCGTAAACCGGGACAGGAAAGAGACCCAGTACTTC
d_call: .; v_call: TRBV20-1; j_call: TRBJ2-5; clone_size: many; cdr3_aa: CSAYQDSQETQYF; cdr3_nt: TGCAGTGCTTACCAGGACAGCCAAGAGACCCAGTACTTC
d_call: .; v_call: TRBV6-6; j_call: TRBJ1-5; clone_size: many; cdr3_aa: CASGTYQPQHF; cdr3_nt: TGTGCCAGCGGGACCTATCAGCCCCAGCATTTT
d_call: TRBD1; v_call: TRBV30; j_call: TRBJ2-1; clone_size: many; cdr3_aa: CARGQGLLEQFF; cdr3_nt: TGTGCCCGAGGACAGGGTTTGTTAGAGCAGTTCTTC
d_call: .; v_call: TRBV6-2/TRBV6-3; j_call: TRBJ2-2; clone_size: many; cdr3_aa: CASSYRGPLRGGELFF; cdr3_nt: TGTGCCAGCAGTTACCGGGGACCACTCCGGGGCGGGGAGCTGTTTTTT
d_call: .; v_call: TRBV9; j_call: TRBJ1-1; clone_size: many; cdr3_aa: CASSVAGDTEAFF; cdr3_nt: TGTGCCAGCAGCGTAGCAGGGGACACTGAAGCTTTCTTT
d_call: .; v_call: TRBV6-5; j_call: TRBJ2-5; clone_size: many; cdr3_aa: CASSWTDQETQYF; cdr3_nt: TGTGCCAGCAGTTGGACAGACCAAGAGACCCAGTACTTC
d_call: .; v_call: TRBV29-1; j_call: TRBJ2-5; clone_size: many; cdr3_aa: CSVDVGEETQYF; cdr3_nt: TGCAGCGTTGATGTTGGGGAAGAGACCCAGTACTTC
d_call: TRBD2; v_call: TRBV3-1; j_call: TRBJ2-7; clone_size: many; cdr3_aa: CASSQAGLAVYSYEQYF; cdr3_nt: TGTGCCAGCAGCCAGGCAGGACTAGCAGTTTACTCCTACGAGCAGTACTTC
d_call: .; v_call: TRBV12-3/TRBV12-4; j_call: TRBJ2-1; clone_size: many; cdr3_aa: CASSPGDLNNEQFF; cdr3_nt: TGTGCCAGCAGTCCAGGGGACTTAAACAATGAGCAGTTCTTC
d_call: .; v_call: TRBV6-4; j_call: TRBJ2-7; clone_size: many; cdr3_aa: CASSDRDLRQGLWEQYF; cdr3_nt: TGTGCCAGCAGTGACAGAGATCTCCGGCAGGGCCTCTGGGAGCAGTACTTC
d_call: TRBD1; v_call: TRBV5-1; j_call: TRBJ2-7; clone_size: many; cdr3_aa: CASSLEGDRFVYEQYF; cdr3_nt: TGCGCCAGCAGCTTGGAGGGGGACAGGTTTGTCTACGAGCAGTACTTC
d_call: TRBD1; v_call: TRBV5-1; j_call: TRBJ2-3; clone_size: many; cdr3_aa: CASSMDREDTQYF; cdr3_nt: TGCGCCAGCAGCATGGACAGGGAAGATACGCAGTATTTT
d_call: TRBD2; v_call: TRBV10-3; j_call: TRBJ2-5; clone_size: many; cdr3_aa: CAISMGLALETQYF; cdr3_nt: TGTGCCATCAGTATGGGACTAGCTTTGGAGACCCAGTACTTC
d_call: TRBD1; v_call: TRBV11-2; j_call: TRBJ2-4; clone_size: many; cdr3_aa: CASSSGTGNIQYF; cdr3_nt: TGTGCCAGCAGCTCGGGGACAGGAAACATTCAGTACTTC
d_call: .; v_call: TRBV30; j_call: TRBJ1-5; clone_size: many; cdr3_aa: CAWSPGPHQPQHF; cdr3_nt: TGTGCCTGGAGTCCGGGGCCCCATCAGCCCCAGCATTTT
d_call: TRBD2; v_call: TRBV20-1; j_call: TRBJ2-2; clone_size: few; cdr3_aa: CSAPGRLAGDTGELFF; cdr3_nt: TGCAGTGCCCCCGGCCGACTAGCGGGAGACACCGGGGAGCTGTTTTTT
d_call: TRBD1; v_call: TRBV6-5; j_call: TRBJ2-7; clone_size: few; cdr3_aa: CASSYSFGSVGQGGYEQYF; cdr3_nt: TGTGCCAGCAGTTACTCCTTTGGGAGTGTGGGACAGGGTGGGTACGAGCAGTACTTC
d_call: .; v_call: TRBV5-5; j_call: TRBJ2-2; clone_size: many; cdr3_aa: CASSRRGPNTGELFF; cdr3_nt: TGTGCCAGCAGCCGGCGGGGCCCGAACACCGGGGAGCTGTTTTTT
d_call: .; v_call: TRBV5-1; j_call: TRBJ2-3; clone_size: many; cdr3_aa: CASSPQENTDTQYF; cdr3_nt: TGCGCCAGCAGCCCACAGGAAAACACAGATACGCAGTATTTT
d_call: TRBD1; v_call: TRBV2; j_call: TRBJ1-2; clone_size: many; cdr3_aa: CASRAMPGQGNYGYTF; cdr3_nt: TGTGCCAGCAGGGCCATGCCGGGACAGGGAAACTATGGCTACACCTTC
d_call: TRBD2; v_call: TRBV11-1; j_call: TRBJ2-1; clone_size: many; cdr3_aa: CASSTRASGRFDEQFF; cdr3_nt: TGTGCCAGCAGCACCCGTGCTAGCGGGAGGTTCGATGAGCAGTTCTTC
d_call: TRBD1; v_call: TRBV20-1; j_call: TRBJ1-6; clone_size: many; cdr3_aa: CSAPESQIGTVLSPLHF; cdr3_nt: TGCAGTGCTCCAGAGAGTCAGATCGGGACAGTTCTGTCACCCCTCCACTTT
d_call: TRBD1; v_call: TRBV29-1; j_call: TRBJ2-3; clone_size: many; cdr3_aa: CSVEGTGVEDTQYF; cdr3_nt: TGCAGCGTTGAAGGGACAGGGGTTGAAGATACGCAGTATTTT
d_call: .; v_call: TRBV7-2; j_call: TRBJ2-3; clone_size: many; cdr3_aa: CASSLVLGARLTDTQYF; cdr3_nt: TGTGCCAGCAGCTTAGTTTTAGGGGCAAGACTCACAGATACGCAGTATTTT
d_call: .; v_call: TRBV29-1; j_call: TRBJ2-3; clone_size: medium-sized; cdr3_aa: CSVGSGMLGTDTQYF; cdr3_nt: TGCAGCGTTGGTTCCGGGATGTTGGGCACAGATACGCAGTATTTT
d_call: TRBD2; v_call: TRBV7-6; j_call: TRBJ2-7; clone_size: many; cdr3_aa: CASSPKGLAGGNNEQYF; cdr3_nt: TGTGCCAGCAGCCCAAAAGGACTAGCGGGAGGAAATAACGAGCAGTACTTC
d_call: .; v_call: TRBV5-1; j_call: TRBJ2-3; clone_size: many; cdr3_aa: CASSSGVLSTPDTQYF; cdr3_nt: TGCGCCAGCAGCTCCGGGGTGCTTTCAACTCCAGATACGCAGTATTTT
d_call: .; v_call: TRBV5-6; j_call: TRBJ1-1; clone_size: medium-sized; cdr3_aa: CASSTGDTEAFF; cdr3_nt: TGTGCCAGCAGTACCGGGGACACTGAAGCTTTCTTT
d_call: .; v_call: TRBV4-2; j_call: TRBJ2-6; clone_size: many; cdr3_aa: CASSHAQAAGANVLTF; cdr3_nt: TGTGCCAGCAGCCATGCACAGGCGGCTGGGGCCAACGTCCTGACTTTC
d_call: .; v_call: TRBV4-3; j_call: TRBJ2-5; clone_size: few; cdr3_aa: CASSLAPGSGQETQYF; cdr3_nt: TGCGCCAGCAGCCTTGCGCCGGGGAGTGGACAAGAGACCCAGTACTTC
d_call: TRBD2; v_call: TRBV27; j_call: TRBJ2-1; clone_size: many; cdr3_aa: CASSGKRGNNEQFF; cdr3_nt: TGTGCCAGCAGTGGAAAGCGGGGGAACAATGAGCAGTTCTTC
d_call: .; v_call: TRBV2; j_call: TRBJ2-3; clone_size: many; cdr3_aa: CASCQAVDTDTQYF; cdr3_nt: TGTGCCAGTTGTCAGGCCGTAGACACAGATACGCAGTATTTT
d_call: .; v_call: TRBV29-1; j_call: TRBJ2-5; clone_size: many; cdr3_aa: CSVARYDTQETQYF; cdr3_nt: TGCAGCGTTGCCAGATATGACACCCAAGAGACCCAGTACTTC